These 28 T cell receptor beta chains came from one sample sequenced in a study of cytomegalovirus exposure and HLA in healthy donors. The study ran its PCR with 60 Vbeta and 13 Jbeta primers. Assay: immunoSEQ multiplex PCR; the TCRdb copy retains only in-frame clones and omits some. This table has roughly 190,000 clones, about 86% appearing once. The sequencing input was PBMCs. Every receptor here comes from a man aged 40-49 years in good health and CMV-seropositive.

In DNA form, the CDR3 reads TGCAGCGTCCGGCCCTCGGCGGGCGAGCAGTACTTC. This codes for CSVRPSAGEQYF. The V gene is TRBV29-1, the J gene TRBJ2-7, with TRBD2 as a possible D gene (5 bases). The CDR3 loop spans 12 amino acids. V was pared by 6 bases and J by 6 bases, with 15 bases between. CDR1 and CDR2 (germline): SQVTM, ANQGSEA.

The rearrangement links TRBV28 to TRBJ1-3; D uncertain. This CDR3 has 16 residues. Germline CDR1 MDHEN, CDR2 SYDVKM. The V end was cut by 4 bases, the J end by 0 bases, with 13 bases between. CDR3 coding DNA: TGTGCCAGCAGTTCCCCACACGGGAACTCTGGAAACACCATATATTTT. Translating it yields CASSSPHGNSGNTIYF.

This chain connects TRBV19 to TRBJ2-7; 8 bases fit TRBD1. The germline V gene has CDR1 LNHDA and CDR2 SQIVND (reference sequence). The V and J ends lost 6 bases and 0 bases, in that order; junction bases with no gene match: 10. CDR3 size: 16 residues. The CDR3 here is CASRGTGQSSSYEQYF. The DNA for the CDR3 is TGTGCCAGTAGGGGGACAGGCCAAAGCAGCTCCTACGAGCAGTACTTC.

CDR3 in DNA: TGTGCCAGCAGCCTGGGACTCACCACCGGGGAGCTGTTTTTT. Translation: CASSLGLTTGELFF. The V and J genes are TRBV7-9 and TRBJ2-2, with a possible D match to TRBD2 (6 bases). Germline CDR1 and CDR2: SEHNR and FQNEAQ (reference sequence). The germline V and J ends were trimmed by 5 bases and 4 bases, with 11 bases remaining between them. The CDR3 extends over 14 amino acids.

V gene TRBV5-1 combines with J gene TRBJ2-1; no reliable D call. Germline assignment: CDR1 SGHRS and CDR2 YFSETQ. The CDR3 has 15 amino acids. V was trimmed by 1 base and J by 0 bases, leaving 8 bases between them. CDR3 in amino acids: CASSLSWSSYNEQFF. The CDR3 DNA reads TGCGCCAGCAGCTTGTCCTGGAGCTCCTACAATGAGCAGTTCTTC.

This clone occurred once. The chain links TRBV19 to TRBJ2-2, with a possible D match to TRBD2 (5 bases). The CDR3 has 19 amino acids. The germline V gene has CDR1 LNHDA and CDR2 SQIVND (reference sequence). V lost 0 bases, J lost 4 bases, and 21 bases lay in between. The CDR3 bases are TGTGCCAGTAGTATAGATCGGGATCTCTCGGGATGGAGCACCGGGGAGCTGTTTTTT. Encoded protein: CASSIDRDLSGWSTGELFF.

V is TRBV6-1 and J is TRBJ2-7, with 7 nucleotides matching TRBD1. The germline V gene has CDR1 MNHNS and CDR2 SASEGT. This CDR3 is built from 15 residues. Unmatched junction bases numbered 11, after V lost 7 bases and J lost 2 bases. CDR3 sequence: CASTSETGSAYEQYF. The CDR3 nucleotides are TGTGCCAGCACTAGTGAGACAGGGAGCGCCTACGAGCAGTACTTC.

The sample holds one count of this clone. V usage is TRBV11-1 and J usage is TRBJ2-5, with TRBD1 as a possible D gene (5 bases). The CDR3 has 14 residues. Trimming shortened V by 8 bases and J by 3 bases, and 16 bases separated the two germline ends. Germline CDR1 is SGHAT and CDR2 is FQDESV (reference sequence). The CDR3 loop reads CASSPRAREETQYF. CDR3 coding DNA: TGTGCCAGCTCCCCTCGTGCCAGGGAAGAGACCCAGTACTTC. Looking up the rest from reference TRBV11-1 and TRBJ2-5 gives the full variable domain: EAEVAQSPRYKITEKSQAVAFWCDPISGHATLYWYRQILGQGPELLVQFQDESVVDDSQLPKDRFSAERLKGVDSTLKIQPAELGDSAMYLCASSPRAREETQYFGPGTRLLVL.

The J gene is TRBJ2-3, the V gene TRBV6-6; D not resolved. The germline CDR1 and CDR2 sequences are MNHNY and SVGAGI (reference sequence). V lost 4 bases and J lost 0, with 8 bases in between. CDR3 length equals 14 residues. DNA for the CDR3: TGTGCCAGCAGTTTCCGTCTTAGCACAGATACGCAGTATTTT. Amino acids: CASSFRLSTDTQYF.

The chain joins TRBV6-1 to TRBJ1-5, with TRBD1 as a possible D gene (6 bases). Trimming shortened V by 7 bases and J by 1 base, and 11 bases separated the two germline ends. Germline CDR1 and CDR2: MNHNS and SASEGT. The CDR3 length is 14 residues. CDR3 DNA sequence: TGTGCCAGCACTCAAAGGGGGAGCAATCAGCCCCAGCATTTT. Protein sequence: CASTQRGSNQPQHF.

The gene calls are TRBV5-1 and TRBJ2-2, with D possibly TRBD1 on 6 matching bases. Germline-derived CDR1 and CDR2 are SGHRS and YFSETQ. The germline V and J ends were trimmed by 4 bases and 4 bases, with 14 bases remaining between them. The CDR3 runs to 15 residues. CDR3 in amino acids: CASSRMGAGTGELFF. The CDR3 DNA reads as TGCGCCAGCAGCCGCATGGGGGCAGGCACCGGGGAGCTGTTTTTT.

The chain combines TRBV16 with TRBJ2-3, with TRBD1 identical over 8 bases. The CDR3 is made up of 14 amino acids. Trimming removed 2 bases from V and 3 bases from J; junction bases left unmatched: 1. Germline V gene sequence: CDR1 KGHSY, CDR2 FQNENV. The CDR3 here is CASSQNRGTDTQYF. The CDR3 DNA reads as TGTGCCAGCAGCCAAAACAGGGGGACAGATACGCAGTATTTT. Looking up the rest from reference TRBV16 and TRBJ2-3 gives the full variable domain: GEEVAQTPKHLVRGEGQKAKLYCAPIKGHSYVFWYQQVLKNEFKFLISFQNENVFDETGMPKERFSAKCLPNSPCSLEIQATKLEDSAVYFCASSQNRGTDTQYFGPGTRLTVL.

V and J are TRBV5-5 and TRBJ2-1; TRBD2 might be the D (5 bases). Trimming took 4 bases from V and 0 from J, leaving 11 bases between them. The CDR3 is 15 residues long. Germline V lookup: CDR1 SGHKS, CDR2 YYEKEE (reference sequence). CDR3 protein: CASSRSGPSYNEQFF. In nucleotides, the CDR3 is TGTGCCAGCAGCCGCAGCGGACCCTCCTACAATGAGCAGTTCTTC.

This chain uses TRBV5-1 with TRBJ2-1; D perhaps matches TRBD1 (5 bases). CDR1 and CDR2 (germline): SGHRS, YFSETQ. The CDR3 loop spans 14 amino acids. Trimming pared 4 bases from V and 5 bases from J, leaving 13 bases between. CDR3 sequence reads: CASSPTVGHNEQFF. For the CDR3, the DNA is TGCGCCAGCAGCCCGACGGTGGGGCACAATGAGCAGTTCTTC.

The gene calls are TRBV29-1 and TRBJ2-1, with a tentative D call TRBD2 (5 bases). CDR1 is SQVTM, CDR2 ANQGSEA, per germline. Trimming took 5 bases from V and 3 from J, leaving 14 bases between them. The CDR3 totals 14 residues. The CDR3 region has the DNA TGCAGCGTTCAGGAGCGGACCTTCTACAATGAGCAGTTCTTC. It is translated as CSVQERTFYNEQFF.

The chain combines TRBV7-9 with TRBJ1-1, with 8 bases that match TRBD1. The CDR3 loop spans 15 amino acids. The V gene end was trimmed by 6 bases and the J gene end by 4 bases; junction bases not matched to a gene: 10. Germline V gene data show CDR1 as SEHNR and CDR2 as FQNEAQ (reference sequence). Here the CDR3 reads CASRMPGQAGTEAFF. CDR3 coding DNA: TGTGCCAGCAGGATGCCGGGACAGGCGGGCACTGAAGCTTTCTTT.

For the CDR3, the DNA is TGTGCCAGCAGCCAAGATGTACGAAGCGCGATCTATGGCTACACCTTC. Translating it yields CASSQDVRSAIYGYTF. This chain uses TRBV4-2 with TRBJ1-2; D is ambiguous. The CDR3 spans 16 residues. Trimming pared 0 bases from V and 4 bases from J, leaving 15 bases between. Per germline, CDR1 LGHNA and CDR2 YNFKEQ.

This sequence joins TRBV5-1 and TRBJ1-2, with 8 bases fitting TRBD1. The CDR3 consists of 15 residues. V shed 0 bases and J 6 bases; nucleotides not matched to a gene: 7. Per germline, CDR1 SGHRS and CDR2 YFSETQ. The CDR3 nucleotides are TGCGCCAGCAGCTTGGAACAGGGGGTAGGAAATGGCTACACCTTC. Protein: CASSLEQGVGNGYTF. Based on the CDR3 plus reference TRBV5-1 and TRBJ1-2, the full variable domain is KAGVTQTPRYLIKTRGQQVTLSCSPISGHRSVSWYQQTPGQGLQFLFEYFSETQRNKGNFPGRFSGRQFSNSRSEMNVSTLELGDSALYLCASSLEQGVGNGYTFGSGTRLTVV.

The genes are TRBV30 and TRBJ2-5, with unresolved D. The J call may be incorrect, as the DNA end agrees better with TRBJ2-7. Per germline, CDR1 GTSNPN and CDR2 SVGIG (reference sequence). The CDR3 covers 11 residues. The CDR3 nucleotides are TGTGCCTGGAGTGGAGGCCCCGAGCAGTACTTC. Translation: CAWSGGPEQYF.

The chain employs TRBV30 and TRBJ1-1, with D maybe TRBD1 (6 bases). Trimming pared 7 bases from V and 0 bases from J, leaving 15 bases between. The CDR3 runs 14 residues. CDR1 is GTSNPN and CDR2 is SVGIG in the germline V gene (reference sequence). In nucleotides, the CDR3 is TGTGCCTTGGACCCAGGGGCAGTGAACACTGAAGCTTTCTTT. Residues: CALDPGAVNTEAFF. Using reference TRBV30 and TRBJ1-1 for the parts outside the CDR3, the full variable domain is SQTIHQWPATLVQPVGSPLSLECTVEGTSNPNLYWYRQAAGRGLQLLFYSVGIGQISSEVPQNLSASRPQDRQFILSSKKLLLSDSGFYLCALDPGAVNTEAFFGQGTRLTVV.

V usage is TRBV9 and J usage is TRBJ2-2; 7 nucleotides match TRBD2. The CDR3 sequence is 17 residues long. Germline V lookup: CDR1 SGDLS, CDR2 YYNGEE. V lost 4 bases and J lost 2; bases outside the gene matches: 11. The CDR3 DNA sequence: TGTGCCAGCAGCCCTCGTACCAGACTAGCTAACACCGGGGAGCTGTTTTTT. Protein sequence: CASSPRTRLANTGELFF. Complete variable domain (other parts from reference TRBV9 and TRBJ2-2): DSGVTQTPKHLITATGQRVTLRCSPRSGDLSVYWYQQSLDQGLQFLIQYYNGEERAKGNILERFSAQQFPDLHSELNLSSLELGDSALYFCASSPRTRLANTGELFFGEGSRLTVL.

The chain carries TRBV27 and TRBJ1-5, with TRBD1 identical over 10 bases. Unmatched junction bases numbered 8, after V lost 2 bases and J lost 4 bases. CDR1 MNHEY and CDR2 SMNVEV come from the germline V gene (reference sequence). The CDR3 extends over 17 amino acids. CDR3 sequence reads: CASSLVSTGGWNQPQHF. The CDR3 DNA sequence: TGTGCCAGCAGTTTAGTTTCGACAGGGGGCTGGAATCAGCCCCAGCATTTT.

The chain joins TRBV5-1 to TRBJ2-2, with D perhaps TRBD2 (6 bases). Trimming removed 3 bases at V and 5 bases at J, with 11 bases between. Germline V CDR1 and CDR2: SGHRS, YFSETQ. This CDR3 is 14 amino acids long. The CDR3 DNA follows: TGCGCCAGCAGCTGGCCAGGGACTACCGGGGAGCTGTTTTTT. Protein: CASSWPGTTGELFF.

This clone was found a few times. The chain carries TRBV6-4 and TRBJ1-1; D remains unclear. Trimming pared 7 bases from V and 3 bases from J, leaving 15 bases between. There are 14 residues in the CDR3. Germline V gene lookup returns CDR1 MRHNA and CDR2 SNTAGT. CDR3 coding DNA: TGTGCCAGCACCAAGGAGGGTGGGGACACTGAAGCTTTCTTT. Protein product: CASTKEGGDTEAFF.

This clone was seen more than once but under ten times. The chain joins TRBV19 to TRBJ2-1; D remains unclear. The CDR3 is 12 residues long. The germline V and J ends were trimmed by 2 bases and 10 bases, with 9 bases remaining between them. Germline V gives CDR1 LNHDA, CDR2 SQIVND (reference sequence). The CDR3 DNA reads TGTGCCAGTAGTATACCGACGGAGGAGCAGTTCTTC. The encoded protein is CASSIPTEEQFF. The variable domain in full, completed from reference TRBV19 and TRBJ2-1, reads DGGITQSPKYLFRKEGQNVTLSCEQNLNHDAMYWYRQDPGQGLRLIYYSQIVNDFQKGDIAEGYSVSREKKESFPLTVTSAQKNPTAFYLCASSIPTEEQFFGPGTRLTVL.

For this clone: Compared with germline, one end of the junction differs, possibly owing to a read error. V gene TRBV6-1 combines with J gene TRBJ2-1, with D maybe TRBD2 (5 bases). From germline, CDR1 is MNHNS and CDR2 SASEGT. This CDR3 contains 15 residues. CDR3 loop: CASSQAESSYNEQFF. The CDR3 DNA is TGTGCCAGCAGTCAAGCGGAGAGCTCCTACAATGAGCAGTTCTTC.

The chain combines TRBV7-9 with TRBJ2-2; TRBD1 matches 9 bases. The germline gives CDR1 SEHNR, CDR2 FQNEAQ (reference sequence). The CDR3 totals 16 residues. Trimming removed 4 bases from V and 6 bases from J; junction bases left unmatched: 9. The CDR3: CASSSLPGQGSGELFF. In nucleotides, the CDR3 is TGTGCCAGCAGCTCCCTTCCGGGACAGGGTTCCGGGGAGCTGTTTTTT. The entire variable domain, with the rest obtained from reference TRBV7-9 and TRBJ2-2, is as follows: DTGVSQNPRHKITKRGQNVTFRCDPISEHNRLYWYRQTLGQGPEFLTYFQNEAQLEKSRLLSDRFSAERPKGSFSTLEIQRTEQGDSAMYLCASSSLPGQGSGELFFGEGSRLTVL.

The chain recombines TRBV6-1 with TRBJ1-1, with TRBD1 as a possible D gene (5 bases). Between the trimmed V and J ends, which lost 6 bases and 2 bases, there was a span of 13 bases. The CDR3 consists of 14 residues. The germline CDR1 and CDR2 sequences are MNHNS and SASEGT. The CDR3 bases are TGTGCCAGCAGGGCAGGGCCTTACAACACTGAAGCTTTCTTT. It yields the protein CASRAGPYNTEAFF.